This T cell receptor beta chain was recorded in a study of blood T cell repertoires in COVID-19. The CDR3 spans 15 residues. V gave up 2 bases and J gave up 3 bases; unmatched junction bases: 3. Per the germline V gene, CDR1 is SGHRS and CDR2 is YFSETQ. This clone has a handful of counts. In terms of age and location, participants ranged from about 18 to 90 years and lived in about two dozen US areas. Generated by immunoSEQ multiplex PCR, the TCRdb table keeps only in-frame clones and is missing some. The sample lists around 250,000 clones, around 84% occurring once. Sequenced sample: PBMCs or T cells enriched from blood (not recorded which). The receptor comes from a man aged 30-40 years with acute COVID-19. The V gene is TRBV5-1, the J gene TRBJ2-3; 10 positions agree with TRBD2. CDR3 bases: TGCGCCAGCAGCTTACTAGCGGGGAAGACAGATACGCAGTATTTT. Its translation is CASSLLAGKTDTQYF.